The 2 T cell receptor beta chains below were found in one sample sequenced in a study of CD8+CD57+ T cells in acquired aplastic anemia (dated by TCRdb to the late 2010s). Instrument used: Illumina HiSeq 2000. Genomic DNA served as template for TCR beta VDJ combination and CDR3 sequence profiling. TCRdb itself trimmed the public reads at Q25 with fastp, ran MiXCR and retained productive beta chains. Entries that share a CDR3 protein sequence are merged under the most common genes and DNA. This sample gives roughly 500,000 distinct CDR3 sequences in total; around a third of them show up just once. The leading ten clones occupy less than 0.85% of the sample. Expansion of CD8+CD57+ cells had been shown by flow cytometry in the patients chosen for sequencing. Source material: sorted CD4+, CD8+, or CD8+CD57+ T cells (not recorded which) from PBMCs. The receptors originated from a human donor with aplastic anemia.

This chain joins TRBV2 and TRBJ1-1, with D uncertain. The germline CDR1 and CDR2 sequences are SNHLY and FYNNEI. This CDR3 contains 14 residues. Trimming pared 7 bases from V and 0 bases from J, leaving 12 bases between. The DNA for the CDR3 is TGTGCCAGCAAGAATAGCGGGGTGAACACTGAAGCTTTCTTT. Translating it yields CASKNSGVNTEAFF.

Points on this clonotype: The conserved phenylalanine or tryptophan normally closing the CDR3 is absent here, so this likely arose from a read error. The V call is TRBV27, the J call TRBJ2-7, with a weak D call TRBD1 (5 bases). The V end was cut by 1 base, the J end by 3 bases, with 13 bases between. The CDR3 spans 15 residues. Germline V gives CDR1 MNHEY, CDR2 SMNVEV (reference sequence). The CDR3 loop is CASSLYSQGSYEQYL. The CDR3 DNA is TGTGCCAGCAGTTTATACTCCCAGGGCAGCTACGAGCAGTACCTC.